This TCR beta chain derives from a study of blood T cell repertoires in COVID-19. Study overall: Sample material is recorded as cDNA or gDNA derived from T cells, B-cell-depleted T cells, or PBMCs.

Profiling relied on immunoSEQ multiplex PCR, and the TCRdb table lists in-frame clones only, not all of them. The profile shows some 230,000 clones, about 80% of them singletons. The origin of this receptor is a woman aged 45-59 years with acute or convalescent COVID-19. Sample: peripheral blood.

CDR3 DNA sequence: TGTGCCAGCACGGTCAGGGTGGGTCATCAGCCCCAGCATTTT. This encodes CASTVRVGHQPQHF. The chain is built from TRBV2 and TRBJ1-5; maybe TRBD1 (5 bases). V lost 7 bases and J 5 bases, leaving 15 bases between the germline ends. The CDR3 is 14 amino acids. Germline values: CDR1 SNHLY, CDR2 FYNNEI.